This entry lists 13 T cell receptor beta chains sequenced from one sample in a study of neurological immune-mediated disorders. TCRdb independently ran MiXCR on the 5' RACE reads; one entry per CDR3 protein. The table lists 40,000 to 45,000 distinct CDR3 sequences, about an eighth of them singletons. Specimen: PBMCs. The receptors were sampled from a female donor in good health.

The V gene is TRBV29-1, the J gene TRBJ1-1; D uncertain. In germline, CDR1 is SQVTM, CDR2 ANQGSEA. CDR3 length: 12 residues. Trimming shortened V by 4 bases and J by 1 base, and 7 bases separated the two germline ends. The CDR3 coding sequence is TGCAGCGTTGCCCATGGGAACACTGAAGCTTTCTTT. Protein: CSVAHGNTEAFF.

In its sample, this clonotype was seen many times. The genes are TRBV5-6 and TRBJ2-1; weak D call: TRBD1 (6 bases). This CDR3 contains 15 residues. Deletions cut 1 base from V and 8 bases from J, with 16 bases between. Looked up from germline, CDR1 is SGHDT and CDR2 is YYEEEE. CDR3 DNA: TGTGCCAGCAGCTTGATTACAGGGTATGGCGATGAGCAGTTCTTC. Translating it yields CASSLITGYGDEQFF.

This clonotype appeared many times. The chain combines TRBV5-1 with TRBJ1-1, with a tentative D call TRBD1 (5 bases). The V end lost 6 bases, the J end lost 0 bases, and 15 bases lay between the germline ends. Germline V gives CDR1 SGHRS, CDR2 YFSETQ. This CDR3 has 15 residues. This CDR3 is CASNAGYKMNTEAFF. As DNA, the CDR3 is TGCGCCAGCAACGCAGGGTACAAAATGAACACTGAAGCTTTCTTT. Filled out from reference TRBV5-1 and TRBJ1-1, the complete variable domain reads KAGVTQTPRYLIKTRGQQVTLSCSPISGHRSVSWYQQTPGQGLQFLFEYFSETQRNKGNFPGRFSGRQFSNSRSEMNVSTLELGDSALYLCASNAGYKMNTEAFFGQGTRLTVV.

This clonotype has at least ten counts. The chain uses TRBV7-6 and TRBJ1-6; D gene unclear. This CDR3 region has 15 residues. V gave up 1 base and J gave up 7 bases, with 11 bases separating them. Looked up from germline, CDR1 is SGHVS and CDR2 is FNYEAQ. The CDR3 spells CASSLVLGGNSPLHF. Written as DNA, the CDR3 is TGTGCCAGCAGCTTAGTTCTAGGTGGGAATTCACCCCTCCACTTT.

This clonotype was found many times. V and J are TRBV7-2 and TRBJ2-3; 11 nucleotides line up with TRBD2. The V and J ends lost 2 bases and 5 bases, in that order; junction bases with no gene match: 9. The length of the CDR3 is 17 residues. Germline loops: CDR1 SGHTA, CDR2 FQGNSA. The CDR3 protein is CASSLRFLAGGLDTQYF. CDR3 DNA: TGTGCCAGCAGCTTAAGGTTTTTAGCGGGGGGGCTAGATACGCAGTATTTT.

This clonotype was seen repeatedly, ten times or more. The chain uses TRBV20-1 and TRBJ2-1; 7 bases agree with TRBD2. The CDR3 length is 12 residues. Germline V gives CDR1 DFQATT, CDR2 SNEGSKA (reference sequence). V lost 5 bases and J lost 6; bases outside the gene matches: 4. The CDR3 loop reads CSAGGTINEQFF. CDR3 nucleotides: TGCAGTGCTGGCGGGACTATCAATGAGCAGTTCTTC.

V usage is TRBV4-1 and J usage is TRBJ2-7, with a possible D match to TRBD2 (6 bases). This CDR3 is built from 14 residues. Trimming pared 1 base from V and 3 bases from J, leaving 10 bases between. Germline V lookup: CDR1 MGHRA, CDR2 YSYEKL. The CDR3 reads CASSQAWGVYEQYF. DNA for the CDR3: TGCGCCAGCAGCCAAGCTTGGGGGGTCTACGAGCAGTACTTC.

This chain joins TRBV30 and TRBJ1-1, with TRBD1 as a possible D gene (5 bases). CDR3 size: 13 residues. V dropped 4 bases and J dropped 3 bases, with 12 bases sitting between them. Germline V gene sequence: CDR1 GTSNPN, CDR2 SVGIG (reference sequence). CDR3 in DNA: TGTGCCTGGAAATCCCAGGGTTACACTGAAGCTTTCTTT. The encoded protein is CAWKSQGYTEAFF.

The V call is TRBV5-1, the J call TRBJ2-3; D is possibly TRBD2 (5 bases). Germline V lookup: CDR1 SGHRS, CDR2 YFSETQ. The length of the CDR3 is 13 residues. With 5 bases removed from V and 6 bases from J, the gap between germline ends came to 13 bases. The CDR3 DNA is TGCGCCAGCAGTTCCCAGGACTCTGATACGCAGTATTTT. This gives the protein CASSSQDSDTQYF.

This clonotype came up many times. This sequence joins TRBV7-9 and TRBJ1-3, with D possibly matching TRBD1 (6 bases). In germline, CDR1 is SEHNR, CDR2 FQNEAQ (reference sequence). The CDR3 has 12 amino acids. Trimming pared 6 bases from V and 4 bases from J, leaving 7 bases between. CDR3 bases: TGTGCCAGCAGTGGGGGCGGAAACACCATATATTTT. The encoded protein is CASSGGGNTIYF.

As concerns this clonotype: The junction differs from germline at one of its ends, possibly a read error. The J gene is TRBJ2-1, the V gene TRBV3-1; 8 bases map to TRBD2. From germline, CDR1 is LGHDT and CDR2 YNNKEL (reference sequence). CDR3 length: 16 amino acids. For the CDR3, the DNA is TGTGCCAGCAGCCAAGATCTAACTAGCGGTGGCAATGAGCATTTCTTC. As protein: CASSQDLTSGGNEHFF.

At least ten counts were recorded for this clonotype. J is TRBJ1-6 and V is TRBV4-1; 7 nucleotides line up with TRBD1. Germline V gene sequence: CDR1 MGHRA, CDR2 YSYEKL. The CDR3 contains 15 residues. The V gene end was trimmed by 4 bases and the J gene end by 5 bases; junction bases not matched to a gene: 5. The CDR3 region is CASSLSGTDNSPLHF. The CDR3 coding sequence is TGCGCCAGCAGCCTTAGCGGGACAGATAATTCACCCCTCCACTTT.

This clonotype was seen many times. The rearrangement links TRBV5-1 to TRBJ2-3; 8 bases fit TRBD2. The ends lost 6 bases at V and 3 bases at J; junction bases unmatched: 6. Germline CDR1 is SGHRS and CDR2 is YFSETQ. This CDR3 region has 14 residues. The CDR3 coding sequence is TGCGCCAGCACCGCACGGGAGGGAACAGATACGCAGTATTTT. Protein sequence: CASTAREGTDTQYF.